The 17 T cell receptor beta chains below were found in one sample sequenced in a study of shared clonotypes between healthy human individuals. Measured with immunoSEQ multiplex PCR; TCRdb has only the in-frame clones, and not every one. The sample carries about 2.3 million clones, 85% to 95% recorded once. The sample was naive CD4+ T cells from PBMCs. Subset indicated: CD45RA+ positively selected. The receptors were sampled from a man aged 18 to 29 in good health. Some clones in this sample may be carry-over from other donors' samples.

The gene calls are TRBV27 and TRBJ2-7; D possibly corresponds to TRBD2 (7 bases). Germline CDR1 and CDR2: MNHEY and SMNVEV (reference sequence). The CDR3 totals 14 residues. V was trimmed by 6 bases and J by 5 bases, leaving 17 bases between them. This chain's CDR3 is CASRKLGGAHEQYF. In DNA, the CDR3 is TGTGCCAGCAGGAAGTTAGGGGGGGCGCACGAGCAGTACTTC.

This sequence joins TRBV27 and TRBJ2-1; no clear D gene. Looked up from germline, CDR1 is MNHEY and CDR2 is SMNVEV (reference sequence). The ends were cut back, 6 bases at V and 4 bases at J, with 19 bases in the middle. This CDR3 comprises 16 residues. Written as DNA, the CDR3 is TGTGCCAGCAGCGATCCGGGCCTACCCCTATACAATGAGCAGTTCTTC. It translates to CASSDPGLPLYNEQFF.

The gene calls are TRBV2 and TRBJ2-3; the D gene is possibly TRBD1 (5 bases). CDR3 length equals 14 residues. Germline V lookup: CDR1 SNHLY, CDR2 FYNNEI. Trimming removed 2 bases at V and 0 bases at J, with 6 bases between. For the CDR3, the DNA is TGTGCCAGCAGTGAATGGGGCAGCACAGATACGCAGTATTTT. Its protein is CASSEWGSTDTQYF.

Of note for this clone: This sample includes further DNA sequences coding for the same CDR3. The gene calls are TRBV7-7 and TRBJ2-3; 7 bases are a match to TRBD2. J was trimmed by 1 base and V by 5 bases; bases with no gene match: 3. The CDR3 is made up of 14 amino acids. The germline gives CDR1 SSHAT, CDR2 FNYEAQ (reference sequence). CDR3 sequence reads: CASSPGGGTDTQYF. CDR3 nucleotides: TGTGCCAGCAGCCCGGGGGGAGGCACAGATACGCAGTATTTT.

The CDR3 spells CASSHGNSYEQYF. The CDR3 coding sequence is TGTGCCAGCTCACACGGAAACTCCTACGAGCAGTACTTC. V and J are TRBV18 and TRBJ2-7; D remains unclear. The CDR3 loop spans 13 amino acids. CDR1 KGHSH and CDR2 LQKENI come from the germline V gene. Trimming cost V 4 bases and J 0 bases, with 7 bases left between them. Complete variable domain (other parts from reference TRBV18 and TRBJ2-7): NAGVMQNPRHLVRRRGQEARLRCSPMKGHSHVYWYRQLPEEGLKFMVYLQKENIIDESGMPKERFSAEFPKEGPSILRIQQVVRGDSAAYFCASSHGNSYEQYFGPGTRLTVT.

V usage is TRBV15 and J usage is TRBJ1-1; D is possibly TRBD1 (5 bases). Germline CDR1 LNHNV, CDR2 YYDKDF (reference sequence). This CDR3 has 12 amino acids. V gave up 0 bases and J gave up 13 bases, with 12 bases separating them. The CDR3 DNA is TGTGCCACCAGCAGAGATTCAGGGAGGGGTTTCTTT. As protein: CATSRDSGRGFF.

The chain combines TRBV20-1 with TRBJ2-5; no firm D call. This CDR3 has 11 residues. CDR1 DFQATT and CDR2 SNEGSKA come from the germline V gene (reference sequence). V lost 3 bases and J lost 7, with 9 bases in between. In DNA form, the CDR3 reads TGCAGTGCTAGTCGAAGGGTGACCCAGTACTTC. Protein product: CSASRRVTQYF.

DNA for the CDR3: TGCGCCAGCAGCTCCCGACAGGGGGCTGATGGAAACACCATATATTTT. This codes for CASSSRQGADGNTIYF. The chain links TRBV5-1 to TRBJ1-3; 10 bases line up with TRBD1. CDR1 is SGHRS, CDR2 YFSETQ, per germline. CDR3 length: 16 amino acids. J gave up 3 bases and V 3 bases, and 6 bases lay outside the gene matches.

This chain uses TRBV5-1 with TRBJ1-4, with a possible D match to TRBD1 (5 bases). V was pared by 4 bases and J by 7 bases, with 35 bases between. This CDR3 spans 21 amino acids. CDR1 SGHRS and CDR2 YFSETQ come from the germline V gene. The CDR3: CASSVNLSEGDSGGCGEKLFF. CDR3 sequence (DNA): TGCGCCAGCAGCGTAAACCTATCCGAGGGAGACAGCGGGGGGTGTGGTGAAAAACTGTTTTTT. The full variable domain, with the rest looked up from reference TRBV5-1 and TRBJ1-4, is KAGVTQTPRYLIKTRGQQVTLSCSPISGHRSVSWYQQTPGQGLQFLFEYFSETQRNKGNFPGRFSGRQFSNSRSEMNVSTLELGDSALYLCASSVNLSEGDSGGCGEKLFFGSGTQLSVL.

V and J are TRBV30 and TRBJ2-7, with 7 positions matching TRBD2. V shed 3 bases, J shed 2 bases, and the junction held 7 bases outside the gene matches. Germline-derived CDR1 and CDR2 are GTSNPN and SVGIG (reference sequence). The CDR3 runs 14 residues. DNA of the CDR3: TGTGCCTGGAGGTTGGGCGGGGGACCCTACGAGCAGTACTTC. Translation gives CAWRLGGGPYEQYF. The whole variable domain, filled in from reference TRBV30 and TRBJ2-7, reads SQTIHQWPATLVQPVGSPLSLECTVEGTSNPNLYWYRQAAGRGLQLLFYSVGIGQISSEVPQNLSASRPQDRQFILSSKKLLLSDSGFYLCAWRLGGGPYEQYFGPGTRLTVT.

With respect to this clone: This same CDR3 is encoded by further DNA sequences in the sample. The chain combines TRBV7-9 with TRBJ1-1; D is unresolved. Trimming left V 5 bases short and J 1 base short, with 5 bases between. Per germline, CDR1 SEHNR and CDR2 FQNEAQ (reference sequence). The CDR3 consists of 12 residues. CDR3 DNA sequence: TGTGCCAGCAGCAAGGGGAACACTGAAGCTTTCTTT. Amino acids: CASSKGNTEAFF.

The chain employs TRBV7-6 and TRBJ2-2; 11 bases align to TRBD2. This CDR3 region has 17 residues. Germline V gene data show CDR1 as SGHVS and CDR2 as FNYEAQ. V was clipped by 5 bases and J by 3 bases; unmatched bases: 8. The CDR3 loop reads CASSPWGTSGDTGELFF. In nucleotides, the CDR3 is TGTGCCAGCAGCCCCTGGGGGACTAGCGGAGACACCGGGGAGCTGTTTTTT.

CDR3 sequence reads: CASSSLGSYNEQFF. The CDR3 region has the DNA TGTGCCAGCAGCTCCCTAGGGTCGTACAATGAGCAGTTCTTC. The chain joins TRBV6-4 to TRBJ2-1; D remains ambiguous. The CDR3 length is 14 residues. Per germline, CDR1 MRHNA and CDR2 SNTAGT. The ends were cut back, 6 bases at V and 4 bases at J, with 13 bases in the middle.

The V call is TRBV7-3, the J call TRBJ2-5; TRBD1 matches 9 bases. The junction had 3 bases not matched to a gene; V was cut back by 6 bases and J by 1 base. The CDR3 totals 14 residues. Germline CDR1 and CDR2: SGHTA and FQGTGA. CDR3 in amino acids: CASSLDRGQETQYF. The DNA for the CDR3 is TGTGCCAGCAGTTTGGACAGGGGCCAAGAGACCCAGTACTTC. Using reference TRBV7-3 and TRBJ2-5 for the parts outside the CDR3, the full variable domain is GAGVSQTPSNKVTEKGKYVELRCDPISGHTALYWYRQSLGQGPEFLIYFQGTGAADDSGLPNDRFFAVRPEGSVSTLKIQRTERGDSAVYLCASSLDRGQETQYFGPGTRLLVL.

The V call is TRBV29-1, the J call TRBJ2-5; 7 bases line up with TRBD2. The germline gives CDR1 SQVTM, CDR2 ANQGSEA. The CDR3 length is 13 residues. J was trimmed by 4 bases and V by 3 bases; bases with no gene match: 5. In DNA form, the CDR3 reads TGCAGCGTTGAGCGGGGGAGTAGAGAGACCCAGTACTTC. Residues: CSVERGSRETQYF.

As to this clone: Other DNA sequences in the same sample also yield this CDR3. This chain uses TRBV5-1 with TRBJ2-5; D not certain. This CDR3 has 14 amino acids. Germline V gives CDR1 SGHRS, CDR2 YFSETQ. Trimming left V 0 bases short and J 1 base short, with 7 bases between. This CDR3 reads CASSLAQIQETQYF. CDR3 bases: TGCGCCAGCAGCTTGGCCCAGATCCAAGAGACCCAGTACTTC.

The chain has TRBV5-4 and TRBJ2-7; D remains unclear. V lost 2 bases to trimming and J lost 1 base, with 10 bases between them. Per the germline V gene, CDR1 is SGHNT and CDR2 is YYREEE (reference sequence). This CDR3 is 14 amino acids long. In nucleotides, the CDR3 is TGTGCCAGCAGCTTCGCGGCAGATTCCTACGAGCAGTACTTC. Translation: CASSFAADSYEQYF.